This T cell receptor (beta chain) originates from a study of T cell repertoires in ileal Crohn's disease (dated by TCRdb to between 2018 and 2021). Turning to the overall study: The median duration of disease was roughly 8.2 years, and at the time of surgery approximately 34% of patients were active smokers. TCR repertoire analysis was performed in about 61 Crohn's disease patients drawn from a prospective multicentre cohort. M0 samples consisted of biopsies taken from the inflamed part of the ileum in the surgical resection specimen. Every patient underwent surgery because of a complication, which was stricturing disease in around 60% and penetrating disease in about 39%. Postoperative therapy was given to about half of the patients, with thiopurines administered to roughly twelve patients and anti-TNF agents administered to 18 patients. Endoscopic postoperative recurrence was defined by a Rutgeerts score above i0. A total of roughly 170 mucosal samples from 57 patients were sequenced, collected from several sites on the surgical specimen and at postoperative endoscopy. The study was conducted in parallel with a multicentre cohort built to find predictors of early endoscopic recurrence after ileocolonic resection. Around 460 nanograms of biopsy DNA per sample were submitted for commercial TCRB immunosequencing.

CDR1 and CDR2, per the germline V gene, are ENHRY and SYGVKD. The CDR3, cysteine through phenylalanine, is 12 amino acids long. CDR3 DNA only is kept here, 36 bases in frame from base 1. The V end loses 6 bases and the J end loses 3 bases, and a stretch of 9 bases separates them. Library prep was done by the immunoSEQ multiplex PCR assay. A two-step, amplification bias-controlled multiplex PCR was used by Adaptive Biotechnology to amplify CDR3 regions from genomic DNA. The first PCR used primers for every V and J gene segment; the second PCR added barcodes and Illumina adapters. An Illumina instrument was used to sequence the CDR3 libraries. Per the original workflow: Vendor-provided pipelines were combined with custom analysis of raw data in R/Bioconductor under R version 3.3.0. Clonality, which ranges from 0 to 1, was calculated as the inverse of the normalised Shannon entropy across all productive clones. The repertoire share taken up by the top 100 clones defined high-frequency clones, and only clones that passed a 95% confidence test were kept. The Simpson index measured repertoire diversity, and the Morisita-Horn index measured overlap between samples. Not all clones reach the TCRdb copy of this immuneACCESS table, which keeps in-frame sequences only. Checked studies attribute under half of the gap to unresolved V genes and leave the rest unexplained. Clone size and the V and J calls come from that table; the DNA yielded D and trimming. The sample includes about 4,200 clones, with 76% observed a single time. 7.1% of the sample rests with the top ten.

Here is what the overall study found, with its caveats: Only a subgroup of patients, of unstated size, had their mucosal CD4 and CD8 T cells sorted and sequenced. Compared with non-smokers, patients who were active smokers at surgery showed a significantly higher proportion of clonal expansions (25.9% vs 17.9%, p=0.02). Endoscopic recurrence was linked to a higher percentage of high-frequency clones at surgery, and recurrence occurred in every patient whose clonality exceeded 26.8% (18/57). Compared with CD4 T cells, sorted CD8 T cells contained more high-frequency clones, which suggests that the mucosal expansions were mostly CD8.

Per the publication, the time point label means: inflamed ileum from the surgical specimen. Adults with ileal or ileocolonic Crohn's disease and an indication for ileocolonic resection were eligible for inclusion. Whole ileal mucosal biopsies were kept frozen at -80 degrees C prior to DNA extraction. Genomic DNA was isolated from frozen whole biopsies using a TRizol-based method, and the DNA was quantified with a NanoDrop 2000 spectrophotometer. This clone was recorded once. Its antigen specificity is not known. Base qualities are not provided; no much larger clone lies one nucleotide away. The sample taken for sequencing was ileal tissue. The TCR originated in an adult with Crohn's disease. The rearrangement combines TRBV10-3 with TRBJ2-7, and possibly TRBD2, on 5 matching bases. The CDR3 in this case is CAISEGGYEQYF. The nucleotide sequence is TGTGCCATCAGCGAGGGTGGCTACGAGCAGTACTTC.